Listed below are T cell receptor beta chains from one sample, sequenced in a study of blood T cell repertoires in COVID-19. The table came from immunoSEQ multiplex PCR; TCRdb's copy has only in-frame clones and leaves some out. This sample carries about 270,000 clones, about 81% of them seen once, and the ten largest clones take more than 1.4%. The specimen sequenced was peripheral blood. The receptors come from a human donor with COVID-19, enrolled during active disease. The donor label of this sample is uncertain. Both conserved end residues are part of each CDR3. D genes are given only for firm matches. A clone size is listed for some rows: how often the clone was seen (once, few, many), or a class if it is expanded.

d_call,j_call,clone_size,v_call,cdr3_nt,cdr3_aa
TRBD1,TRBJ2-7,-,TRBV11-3,TGTGCCAGCAGCTCTACAGGGGGCCTTTACGAGCAGTACTTC,CASSSTGGLYEQYF
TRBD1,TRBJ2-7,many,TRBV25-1,TGTGCCAGCAGGGGGACAGGGGTCTACGAGCAGTACTTC,CASRGTGVYEQYF
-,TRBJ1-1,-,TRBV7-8,TGTGCCAGCAGCTTAATCACTGGAGGGCACACTGAAGCTTTCTTT,CASSLITGGHTEAFF
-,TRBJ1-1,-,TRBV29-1,TGCAGCGTTCGCAGGGAGGGGAACACTGAAGCTTTCTTT,CSVRREGNTEAFF
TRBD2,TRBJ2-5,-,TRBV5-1,TGCGCCAGCAGCTTGGGGGTACTAGCGGGACGACTTGAGACCCAGTACTTC,CASSLGVLAGRLETQYF
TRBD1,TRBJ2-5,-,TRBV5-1,TGCGCCAGCAGCCCCGGGACAGCCCTTGTGGAGACCCAGTACTTC,CASSPGTALVETQYF
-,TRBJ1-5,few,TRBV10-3,TGTGCCATCAGCGGACAGATTCATCAGCCCCAGCATTTT,CAISGQIHQPQHF
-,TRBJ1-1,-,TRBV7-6,TGTGCCAGCAGCTTGGCGGGGACTGAAGCTTTCTTT,CASSLAGTEAFF
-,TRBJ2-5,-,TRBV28,TGTGCCAGCAGTTTCTTAGGACATAAAGAGACCCAGTACTTC,CASSFLGHKETQYF
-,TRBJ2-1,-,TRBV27,TGTGCCAGCAGCCTCCGAGGTGAGCAGTTCTTC,CASSLRGEQFF
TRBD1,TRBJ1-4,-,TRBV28,TGTGCCAGCGGGACAGGGCTGATAGGGGCAACTAATGAAAAACTGTTTTTT,CASGTGLIGATNEKLFF
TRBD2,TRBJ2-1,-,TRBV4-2,TGTGCCAGCAGCCAAGTGACTAGCGGGAGGACCGCTTCCTACAATGAGCAGTTCTTC,CASSQVTSGRTASYNEQFF
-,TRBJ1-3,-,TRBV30,TGTGCCGGAGAGGACTTCGGAAACACCATATATTTT,CAGEDFGNTIYF
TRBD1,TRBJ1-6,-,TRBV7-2,TGTGCCAGCAGCTTAGGGCCCCCCGCAGGGGGTATGGGGCACCTCCACTTT,CASSLGPPAGGMGHLHF
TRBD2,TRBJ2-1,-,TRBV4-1,TGCGCCAGCAGAAGGCTAGCGGGAGTCAATGAGCAGTTCTTC,CASRRLAGVNEQFF
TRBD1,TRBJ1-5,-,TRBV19,TGTGCCAGTAGCTGGGACAGGGGTGGGGATCAGCCCCAGCATTTT,CASSWDRGGDQPQHF